A single sample gave rise to the 3 T cell receptor beta chains below, sequenced in a study of cytomegalovirus exposure and HLA in healthy donors. This PCR relied on a set of 60 Vbeta primers and 13 Jbeta primers. Profiled with immunoSEQ multiplex PCR; TCRdb holds only in-frame clones, not every one. Among about 120,000 clones listed, approximately 75% were seen once. Sequencing was carried out using PBMCs. These receptors came from a woman in her forties or fifties in good health and CMV-seronegative.

This sequence joins TRBV7-2 and TRBJ2-1, with a tentative D call TRBD2 (6 bases). Trimming took off 1 base at V and 6 bases at J, with 13 bases between the two ends. The CDR3 runs to 15 residues. CDR1 SGHTA and CDR2 FQGNSA come from the germline V gene. The CDR3 nucleotides are TGTGCCAGCAGCTTAGTGACGGGAGCCGGCAATGAGCAGTTCTTC. Its protein product is CASSLVTGAGNEQFF.

This sequence joins TRBV4-1 and TRBJ1-1; weak D call: TRBD1 (6 bases). Germline CDR1 MGHRA, CDR2 YSYEKL. The ends were cut back, 4 bases at V and 1 base at J, with 13 bases in the middle. This CDR3 contains 15 residues. In DNA form, the CDR3 reads TGCGCCAGCAGCCGCTACAGGGCTCCGAACACTGAAGCTTTCTTT. Translating gives CASSRYRAPNTEAFF.

This chain connects TRBV2 to TRBJ2-3; the D gene is possibly TRBD1 (6 bases). The V end lost 4 bases, the J end lost 4 bases, and 18 bases lay between the germline ends. The CDR3 has 16 amino acids. Germline V CDR1 and CDR2: SNHLY, FYNNEI. In DNA, the CDR3 is TGTGCCAGCAGTGGGAACCGGGACAAAGGTGCAGATACGCAGTATTTT. This translates into CASSGNRDKGADTQYF.